This T cell receptor beta chain is from a study of beta chain features in type 1 diabetes. Study-wide results and caveats: Shorter TCRB CDR3s, moderately but significantly so, were found in Type 1 diabetes patients in all four CD4+ subsets.

The V and J ends lost 8 bases and 4 bases respectively, with 14 bases between them. The CDR3 has 13 residues. Germline CDR1 SNHLY, CDR2 FYNNEI. This clone has more than one count but fewer than ten. Its target is unknown. Of the isolated RNA, all was reverse transcribed, and so the sequenced material was expressed TCRB transcripts. Generated by immunoSEQ multiplex PCR, the TCRdb table keeps only in-frame clones and is missing some. The sample includes 550,000 to 850,000 clones, roughly 13% of them seen just once. Sequencing was carried out using naive CD4+ T cells from blood. The rearrangement joins TRBV2 to TRBJ2-5; tentative D call: TRBD2 (5 bases). The clonotype originates from a man aged 18 to 35 with type 1 diabetes. CDR3 amino acids: CASSWRSGETQYF. The CDR3 DNA reads TGTGCCAGCTCCTGGAGGTCGGGAGAGACCCAGTACTTC.